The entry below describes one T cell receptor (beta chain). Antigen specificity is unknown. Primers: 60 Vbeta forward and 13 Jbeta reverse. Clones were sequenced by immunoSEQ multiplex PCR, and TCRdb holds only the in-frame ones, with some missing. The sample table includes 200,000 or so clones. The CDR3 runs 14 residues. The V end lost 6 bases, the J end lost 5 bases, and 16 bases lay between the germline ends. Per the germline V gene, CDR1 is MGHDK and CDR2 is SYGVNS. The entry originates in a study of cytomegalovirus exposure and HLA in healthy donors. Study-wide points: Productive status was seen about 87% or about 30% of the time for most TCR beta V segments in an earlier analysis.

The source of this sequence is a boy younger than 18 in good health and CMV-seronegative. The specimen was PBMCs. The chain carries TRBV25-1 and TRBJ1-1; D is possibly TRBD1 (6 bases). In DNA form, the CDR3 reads TGTGCCAGCAGAAGGTTTACAGGGAGTACTGAAGCTTTCTTT. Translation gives CASRRFTGSTEAFF.